The 6 T cell receptor beta chains in this list originate from one sample, sequenced in a study of cytomegalovirus exposure and HLA in healthy donors. PCR used 60 Vbeta primers and 13 Jbeta primers. Here immunoSEQ multiplex PCR was the method, and the copy in TCRdb shows in-frame clones only, minus some. The sample is made up of 95,000 to 150,000 clones, and the top ten hold less than 4.5% of it. Sequenced sample: PBMCs. The receptors here all came from a man younger than 35 in good health and CMV-seronegative.

The genes are TRBV6-5 and TRBJ1-5; possible D gene TRBD1, 6 bases. The CDR3 is 16 residues long. Germline V gene lookup returns CDR1 MNHEY and CDR2 SVGAGI. Trimming took 0 bases from V and 1 from J, leaving 10 bases between them. Here the CDR3 DNA reads TGTGCCAGCAGTTACTCGAGCAGGGGCAGCAATCAGCCCCAGCATTTT. Translating it yields CASSYSSRGSNQPQHF.

The chain employs TRBV7-9 and TRBJ1-1; D is unclear. Trimming removed 4 bases at V and 5 bases at J, with 14 bases between. Germline CDR1 reads SEHNR; CDR2 reads FQNEAQ (reference sequence). The CDR3 loop spans 14 amino acids. The CDR3 nucleotides are TGTGCCAGCAGCTCCTTACAGTCGGGAACTGAAGCTTTCTTT. It specifies CASSSLQSGTEAFF.

The chain combines TRBV5-1 with TRBJ2-7, with 8 bases aligning to TRBD2. Germline assignment: CDR1 SGHRS and CDR2 YFSETQ. The CDR3 is made up of 15 amino acids. J was trimmed by 0 bases and V by 6 bases; bases with no gene match: 8. The CDR3 bases are TGCGCCAGCACCTGGGGCGGGAGGAGCTCCTACGAGCAGTACTTC. Translated, it gives CASTWGGRSSYEQYF. Filled out from reference TRBV5-1 and TRBJ2-7, the complete variable domain reads KAGVTQTPRYLIKTRGQQVTLSCSPISGHRSVSWYQQTPGQGLQFLFEYFSETQRNKGNFPGRFSGRQFSNSRSEMNVSTLELGDSALYLCASTWGGRSSYEQYFGPGTRLTVT.

This chain links TRBV27 with TRBJ1-6; tentatively, D is TRBD1 (5 bases). The germline V gene encodes CDR1 MNHEY and CDR2 SMNVEV (reference sequence). CDR3 length: 15 amino acids. V lost 5 bases to trimming and J lost 6 bases, with 14 bases between them. CDR3 in DNA: TGTGCCAGCAGTCTCACAGGCAGACCTAATTCACCCCTCCACTTT. Encoded protein: CASSLTGRPNSPLHF.

The chain links TRBV11-2 to TRBJ1-3, with D perhaps matching TRBD1 (6 bases). This CDR3 has 15 residues. Germline V gives CDR1 SGHAT, CDR2 FQNNGV. V dropped 3 bases and J dropped 0 bases, with 9 bases sitting between them. CDR3 nucleotide sequence: TGTGCCAGCAGCTTTAGGGGGAACTCTGGAAACACCATATATTTT. Residues: CASSFRGNSGNTIYF.

The chain couples TRBV6-5 to TRBJ1-1; D is uncertain. This CDR3 comprises 15 residues. V lost 6 bases and J lost 6, with 20 bases in between. Per germline, CDR1 MNHEY and CDR2 SVGAGI. CDR3 amino acids: CASSRLGVQYPEAFF. In nucleotides, the CDR3 is TGTGCCAGCAGCCGTCTAGGAGTCCAGTACCCTGAAGCTTTCTTT.